The 22 T cell receptor beta chains given below trace back to one sample, sequenced in a study of cytomegalovirus exposure and HLA in healthy donors (dated by TCRdb to between 2016 and 2019). The protocol used for the library was the immunoSEQ multiplex PCR assay. For the multiplex PCR, a mixture combining 60 forward primers for TCR Vbeta segments and 13 reverse primers for TCR Jbeta segments was used. TCRdb took over this immuneACCESS table, retaining in-frame rearrangements with V and J assigned. Such tables are incomplete; in checked studies, under half of the missing clones stem from an unresolved V gene, and the remainder is unexplained. The sample has 150,000 or so clones on record, around 77% of them singletons. The top ten clonotypes cover approximately 1.8% of the sample. What was sequenced was PBMCs. These receptors were obtained from a woman between 25 and 40 years old in good health and CMV-seronegative.

V gene TRBV6-5 combines with J gene TRBJ2-7; 10 bases agree with TRBD1. V was pared by 5 bases and J by 4 bases, with 8 bases of the junction left unmatched. This CDR3 has 15 amino acids. Germline V lookup: CDR1 MNHEY, CDR2 SVGAGI. CDR3 DNA: TGTGCCAGCAGTCGCGCTCGACAGGGGGCTTACGAGCAGTACTTC. It yields the protein CASSRARQGAYEQYF.

This sequence joins TRBV23-1 and TRBJ1-2; no definite D call. TRBV23-1 is an open reading frame whose function is uncertain. This CDR3 is 14 amino acids long. With 0 bases removed from V and 0 bases from J, the gap between germline ends came to 5 bases. The CDR3 region is CASSQSTTNYGYTF. In nucleotides, the CDR3 is TGCGCCAGCAGTCAATCAACAACTAACTATGGCTACACCTTC.

The V gene is TRBV29-1, the J gene TRBJ2-7; 9 bases agree with TRBD2. The V gene's germline CDR1 is SQVTM and CDR2 ANQGSEA. V lost 6 bases, J lost 3 bases, and 9 bases stayed unmatched. This CDR3 spans 14 amino acids. CDR3 residues: CSVGLSGRRYEQYF. The CDR3 nucleotides read TGCAGCGTAGGCCTCAGCGGGAGGCGCTACGAGCAGTACTTC.

The rearrangement uses TRBV30 and TRBJ1-1; no firm D call. CDR1 is GTSNPN, CDR2 SVGIG, per germline (reference sequence). The CDR3 runs 13 residues. Trimming left V 6 bases short and J 3 bases short, with 14 bases between. The CDR3 DNA sequence: TGTGCCTGCCCCGGGGTCATGGACACTGAAGCTTTCTTT. Its protein product is CACPGVMDTEAFF.

The chain employs TRBV7-6 and TRBJ2-1; D is undetermined. The V gene's germline CDR1 is SGHVS and CDR2 FNYEAQ. The CDR3 contains 18 residues. V lost 1 base and J lost 0, with 16 bases in between. The chain's CDR3 is CASSLDGFRLSSYNEQFF. In DNA form, the CDR3 reads TGTGCCAGCAGCTTAGACGGGTTTCGGCTCAGCTCCTACAATGAGCAGTTCTTC. The whole variable domain, remainder taken from reference TRBV7-6 and TRBJ2-1, is GAGVSQSPRYKVTKRGQDVALRCDPISGHVSLYWYRQALGQGPEFLTYFNYEAQQDKSGLPNDRFSAERPEGSISTLTIQRTEQRDSAMYRCASSLDGFRLSSYNEQFFGPGTRLTVL.

V gene TRBV19 combines with J gene TRBJ1-4; D call uncertain. V dropped 3 bases and J dropped 0 bases, with 5 bases sitting between them. This CDR3 comprises 14 residues. The V gene's germline CDR1 is LNHDA and CDR2 SQIVND (reference sequence). The CDR3 is CASSILPTNEKLFF. In DNA form, the CDR3 reads TGTGCCAGTAGTATCCTCCCAACTAATGAAAAACTGTTTTTT.

The chain uses TRBV21-1 and TRBJ2-2; the table's TRBD1 call for D was not verified on the DNA. TRBV21-1 constitutes a pseudogene. The CDR3 loop spans 18 amino acids. CDR3 nucleotide sequence: TGTGCCAGCAGCAAAGTCGGGTTAGGGCAGGGGGCGACCGGGGAGCTGTTTTTT. It specifies CASSKVGLGQGATGELFF.

This clone was observed a few times. This chain links TRBV15 with TRBJ1-4; D unclear. The CDR3 runs 15 residues. Germline V gives CDR1 LNHNV, CDR2 YYDKDF (reference sequence). Trimming cost V 4 bases and J 5 bases, with 14 bases left between them. The CDR3 nucleotides are TGTGCCACCAGCAACGGGTCACCGGAAAATGAAAAACTGTTTTTT. Amino acids: CATSNGSPENEKLFF.

This clone showed up just once. This chain joins TRBV7-9 and TRBJ2-7; TRBD1 matches at 8 bases. The CDR3 extends over 15 amino acids. Germline V gives CDR1 SEHNR, CDR2 FQNEAQ (reference sequence). Trimming removed 3 bases from V and 2 bases from J; junction bases left unmatched: 6. CDR3 protein: CASSFSAGGTYEQYF. The CDR3 DNA is TGTGCCAGCAGCTTCAGCGCAGGGGGCACCTACGAGCAGTACTTC.

This clone was seen a handful of times. The genes are TRBV6-6 and TRBJ1-1; the D is unclear. This CDR3 comprises 13 residues. Germline V gives CDR1 MNHNY, CDR2 SVGAGI (reference sequence). V was pared by 4 bases and J by 2 bases, with 8 bases between. The CDR3 loop reads CASSSPYNTEAFF. The CDR3 DNA is TGTGCCAGCAGTTCTCCTTATAACACTGAAGCTTTCTTT.

This clone came up a few times. The chain joins TRBV9 to TRBJ1-6; TRBD1 might be the D (5 bases). This CDR3 has 16 amino acids. V was cut by 0 bases and J by 5 bases, with 12 bases left in between. Germline V gene data show CDR1 as SGDLS and CDR2 as YYNGEE. DNA of the CDR3: TGTGCCAGCAGCGTAGGATGGGGCCCGAATAATTCACCCCTCCACTTT. Protein sequence: CASSVGWGPNNSPLHF.

This chain connects TRBV7-2 to TRBJ2-1; 14 bases fit TRBD2. Germline CDR1 and CDR2: SGHTA and FQGNSA. The CDR3 sequence is 15 residues long. Trimming took 5 bases from V and 6 from J; bases not matched to a gene: 3. In DNA, the CDR3 is TGTGCCAGCAGCGTCGGGACTAGCGGGAGCAATGAGCAGTTCTTC. It yields the protein CASSVGTSGSNEQFF.

The V call is TRBV19, the J call TRBJ1-2, with 9 bases identical to TRBD1. This CDR3 comprises 14 residues. The junction had 5 bases not matched to a gene; V was cut back by 1 base and J by 8 bases. The germline V gene encodes CDR1 LNHDA and CDR2 SQIVND (reference sequence). CDR3 coding DNA: TGTGCCAGTAGTATAGGGACAGGGGACGACGGCTACACCTTC. Encoded protein: CASSIGTGDDGYTF.

The chain couples TRBV18 to TRBJ2-2; D unresolved. Germline lookup yields CDR1 KGHSH and CDR2 LQKENI. Trimming pared 3 bases from V and 5 bases from J, leaving 10 bases between. The CDR3 has 14 amino acids. The CDR3 sequence is CASSPLSETGELFF. The CDR3 bases are TGTGCCAGCTCACCTTTAAGCGAGACCGGGGAGCTGTTTTTT. Full variable domain (rest looked up from reference TRBV18 and TRBJ2-2): NAGVMQNPRHLVRRRGQEARLRCSPMKGHSHVYWYRQLPEEGLKFMVYLQKENIIDESGMPKERFSAEFPKEGPSILRIQQVVRGDSAAYFCASSPLSETGELFFGEGSRLTVL.

This chain joins TRBV29-1 and TRBJ2-7; possible D gene TRBD1, 6 bases. Germline values: CDR1 SQVTM, CDR2 ANQGSEA. Trimming left V 4 bases short and J 2 bases short, with 12 bases between. This CDR3 has 13 amino acids. The CDR3 bases are TGCAGCGTTGCCCCGACAGGAACCTACGAGCAGTACTTC. Translated, it gives CSVAPTGTYEQYF.

This clone was detected only a few times. The V call is TRBV9, the J call TRBJ2-3, with 8 bases lining up with TRBD2. The germline gives CDR1 SGDLS, CDR2 YYNGEE. The V segment lost 3 bases and the J segment 6 bases; nucleotides outside the gene matches: 9. CDR3 size: 15 residues. Here the CDR3 DNA reads TGTGCCAGCAGCGGCACTAGCGGACCCTTGGATACGCAGTATTTT. It yields the protein CASSGTSGPLDTQYF.

This chain links TRBV5-1 with TRBJ1-3; 8 bases align to TRBD1. This CDR3 has 16 residues. CDR1 is SGHRS and CDR2 is YFSETQ in the germline V gene. V shed 4 bases, J shed 0 bases, and the junction held 6 bases outside the gene matches. The CDR3 DNA is TGCGCCAGCAGCCCACGGACAGGGAGCTCTGGAAACACCATATATTTT. Its protein is CASSPRTGSSGNTIYF. Using reference TRBV5-1 and TRBJ1-3 for the parts outside the CDR3, the full variable domain is KAGVTQTPRYLIKTRGQQVTLSCSPISGHRSVSWYQQTPGQGLQFLFEYFSETQRNKGNFPGRFSGRQFSNSRSEMNVSTLELGDSALYLCASSPRTGSSGNTIYFGEGSWLTVV.

The chain links TRBV18 to TRBJ1-2; the D gene is possibly TRBD1 (6 bases). Germline CDR1 reads KGHSH; CDR2 reads LQKENI. This CDR3 region has 14 residues. V lost 3 bases and J 1 base, leaving 9 bases between the germline ends. The CDR3 reads CASSPDRRNYGYTF. The CDR3 DNA sequence: TGTGCCAGCTCACCGGACAGACGTAACTATGGCTACACCTTC.

The chain recombines TRBV27 with TRBJ1-2, with TRBD1 identical over 10 bases. Trimming took 2 bases from V and 5 from J; bases not matched to a gene: 2. The CDR3 contains 14 residues. CDR1 and CDR2 from the germline V gene are MNHEY and SMNVEV (reference sequence). Written as DNA, the CDR3 is TGTGCCAGCAGTTTAGACAGGGGGCATTATGGCTACACCTTC. This codes for CASSLDRGHYGYTF.

This sequence joins TRBV7-3 and TRBJ2-6, with 8 nucleotides matching TRBD1. Germline values: CDR1 SGHTA, CDR2 FQGTGA. CDR3 length: 17 amino acids. With V trimmed by 5 bases and J by 0 bases, 6 bases remained unmatched. The CDR3 reads CASSPRTGHSGANVLTF. The CDR3 DNA is TGTGCCAGCAGCCCTAGGACAGGGCACTCTGGGGCCAACGTCCTGACTTTC.

The V and J genes are TRBV4-1 and TRBJ1-6, with a possible D match to TRBD1 (5 bases). V was shortened by 2 bases and J by 6 bases, with 17 bases between the two germline ends. Germline V gene lookup returns CDR1 MGHRA and CDR2 YSYEKL. The CDR3 extends over 17 amino acids. CDR3 loop: CASSQSVGGGSNSPLHF. The CDR3 DNA sequence: TGCGCCAGCAGCCAATCGGTCGGGGGAGGCTCTAATTCACCCCTCCACTTT.

Here the CDR3 reads CASMRSHGLEAGELFF. DNA for the CDR3: TGTGCCAGCATGAGATCTCATGGACTAGAGGCCGGGGAGCTGTTTTTT. This chain connects TRBV9 to TRBJ2-2; TRBD2 matches 7 bases. Looked up from germline, CDR1 is SGDLS and CDR2 is YYNGEE. V lost 6 bases, J lost 6 bases, and 14 bases stayed unmatched. The CDR3 runs 16 residues.